The 3 T cell receptor beta chains in this list originate from one sample, sequenced in a study of T cells expressing NK-cell markers. TCRdb re-called the 5' RACE reads; one entry per CDR3 protein, DNA not given. Its table records about 390,000 distinct CDR3 sequences. Sequencing was performed on blood T cells: a sorted CD56 or NKG2C T cell subset, CD4+ or CD8+ T cells, or bulk PBMC T cells (not recorded which). The origin of the receptors is a woman aged 50 to 60 in good health.

The V call is TRBV7-6, the J call TRBJ2-2; TCRdb designates TRBD1, a call that cannot be tested without DNA. The germline V gene encodes CDR1 SGHVS and CDR2 FNYEAQ. The CDR3 contains 13 residues. The CDR3 is CASSETGSRELFF.

V usage is TRBV7-9 and J usage is TRBJ1-1; TCRdb's D gene call, TRBD1, goes unchecked for lack of DNA. Germline CDR1 reads SEHNR; CDR2 reads FQNEAQ (reference sequence). The CDR3 extends over 15 amino acids. This CDR3 is CASSLPGTGDGEAFF.

V usage is TRBV7-2 and J usage is TRBJ2-2. This CDR3 has 13 residues. The germline CDR1 and CDR2 sequences are SGHTA and FQGNSA. The CDR3: CASSSKTTRELFF.